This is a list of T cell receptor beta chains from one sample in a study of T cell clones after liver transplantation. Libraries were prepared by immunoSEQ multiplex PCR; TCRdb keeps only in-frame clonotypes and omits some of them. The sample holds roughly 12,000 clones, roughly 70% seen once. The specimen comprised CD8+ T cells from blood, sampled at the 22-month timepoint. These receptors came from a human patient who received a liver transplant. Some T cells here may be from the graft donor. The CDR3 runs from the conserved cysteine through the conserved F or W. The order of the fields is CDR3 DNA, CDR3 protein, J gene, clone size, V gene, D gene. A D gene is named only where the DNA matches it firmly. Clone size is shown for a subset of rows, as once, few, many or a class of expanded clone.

DNA: TGTGCCAGCAGCGGGACTAGCGGGAGGACATTCTATTTT; CDR3: CASSGTSGRTFYF; J: TRBJ2-3; size: .; V: TRBV28; D: TRBD2
DNA: TGTGCCAGCAGCTTGTCCCCAGGCTACGAGCAGTACTTC; CDR3: CASSLSPGYEQYF; J: TRBJ2-7; size: .; V: TRBV5-4; D: .
DNA: TGTGCCAGCAGTTTCCGGAGCTCCTACGAGCAGTACTTC; CDR3: CASSFRSSYEQYF; J: TRBJ2-7; size: .; V: TRBV27; D: .
DNA: TGTGCCACCAGCAGAGGACAGGGAAGTCGCGAGCAGTTCTTC; CDR3: CATSRGQGSREQFF; J: TRBJ2-1; size: medium-sized; V: TRBV15; D: TRBD1
DNA: TGTGCCAGTAGTATAGTGGACAGGGGGTCGCAGCCCCAGCATTTT; CDR3: CASSIVDRGSQPQHF; J: TRBJ1-5; size: few; V: TRBV19; D: TRBD1
DNA: TGTGCCAGCAGCAGAACCCGGGGGGGTTCTCATCAGCCCCAGCATTTT; CDR3: CASSRTRGGSHQPQHF; J: TRBJ1-5; size: few; V: TRBV7-9; D: .
DNA: TGTGCCAGCACCGTCGCCGCTAGCGGGTCCTACGAGCAGTACTTC; CDR3: CASTVAASGSYEQYF; J: TRBJ2-7; size: .; V: TRBV6-1; D: TRBD2
DNA: TGCGCCAGCAGCTTGCGGGGGCTCCTCTACGAGCAGTACTTC; CDR3: CASSLRGLLYEQYF; J: TRBJ2-7; size: .; V: TRBV5-1; D: .
DNA: TGCGCCAGCAGCTTCTCGGGACAGGGAACAAGAATAGATGGAAACACCATATATTTT; CDR3: CASSFSGQGTRIDGNTIYF; J: TRBJ1-3; size: once; V: TRBV5-1; D: TRBD1
DNA: TGTGCCAGCAGCCTCACGCTCGACGGGGAGACCCAGTACTTC; CDR3: CASSLTLDGETQYF; J: TRBJ2-5; size: once; V: TRBV11-2; D: .
DNA: TGTGCCAGCAGCTACCATTACGCCACCCGGGACGATGAGCAGTTCTTC; CDR3: CASSYHYATRDDEQFF; J: TRBJ2-1; size: .; V: TRBV5-6; D: .
DNA: TGCGCCAGCAGCCAAGGCAGGGTCACCCGGGGGGAGCTGTTTTTT; CDR3: CASSQGRVTRGELFF; J: TRBJ2-2; size: .; V: TRBV4-1; D: .
DNA: TGCGCCAGCAGCCAAGGCCTCCAGGAGTCCTACACTGAAGCTTTCTTT; CDR3: CASSQGLQESYTEAFF; J: TRBJ1-1; size: .; V: TRBV4-1; D: .
DNA: TGCGCCAGCAGCCCGGGTGGTAGCGGGGCTTTCTTT; CDR3: CASSPGGSGAFF; J: TRBJ1-1; size: once; V: TRBV5-1; D: .
DNA: TGTGCCATCAGCCTAGCGGGAGTCAGGAACACCGGGGAGCTGTTTTTT; CDR3: CAISLAGVRNTGELFF; J: TRBJ2-2; size: once; V: TRBV10-3; D: TRBD2
DNA: TGCGCCAGCAGCCAGCAGGGGGCATTTGGGCAGTTCTTC; CDR3: CASSQQGAFGQFF; J: TRBJ2-1; size: few; V: TRBV4-1; D: TRBD1
DNA: TGCGCCAGCAGCCAAGATACGAATTCTTACACTGAAGCTTTCTTT; CDR3: CASSQDTNSYTEAFF; J: TRBJ1-1; size: many; V: TRBV4-3; D: .
DNA: TGTGCCAGCAGTCTACTAGCAGCCCTCACAGATACGCAGTATTTT; CDR3: CASSLLAALTDTQYF; J: TRBJ2-3; size: .; V: TRBV6-6; D: .
DNA: TGTGCCAGCAGCTTGGGACTAGCGAGAATGAGGGAGCAGTACTTC; CDR3: CASSLGLARMREQYF; J: TRBJ2-7; size: .; V: TRBV7-2; D: TRBD2
DNA: TGTGCCAGTAGTATAGGGACCTCCTCCGCGGAGACCCAGTACTTC; CDR3: CASSIGTSSAETQYF; J: TRBJ2-5; size: .; V: TRBV19; D: .
DNA: TGTGCCAGCAACCCTAGCGGGAAAGGGAATGAGCAGTTCTTC; CDR3: CASNPSGKGNEQFF; J: TRBJ2-1; size: .; V: TRBV9; D: TRBD2
DNA: TGTGCCAGCAGTGAATTTAGCAGTCCCGGGGTAGACTATGGCTACACCTTC; CDR3: CASSEFSSPGVDYGYTF; J: TRBJ1-2; size: few; V: TRBV13; D: .
DNA: TGTGCCAGCAGTTATCCGGGGGCGAACACTGAAGCTTTCTTT; CDR3: CASSYPGANTEAFF; J: TRBJ1-1; size: .; V: TRBV6-6; D: .
DNA: TGTGCCAGCAGCCAAGACGCTAGCGGGTGGAACACCGGGGAGCTGTTTTTT; CDR3: CASSQDASGWNTGELFF; J: TRBJ2-2; size: .; V: TRBV4-2; D: TRBD2
DNA: TGTGCCAGCTCACCGCAACCCCTTGAACTTAGCGGGAGGGCCTGGTGGAATGAGCAGTTCTTC; CDR3: CASSPQPLELSGRAWWNEQFF; J: TRBJ2-1; size: .; V: TRBV18; D: TRBD2
DNA: TGTGCCACCGCACCCGGGACAGGGTCGTACGAGCAGTACTTC; CDR3: CATAPGTGSYEQYF; J: TRBJ2-7; size: .; V: TRBV6-1; D: TRBD1
DNA: TGTGCCAGCAGCTTACAGCCATATAGCAATCAGCCCCAGCATTTT; CDR3: CASSLQPYSNQPQHF; J: TRBJ1-5; size: medium-sized; V: TRBV5-6; D: .
DNA: TGTGCCAGCAGCCTCGGGACTCTGGATGAGCAGTTCTTC; CDR3: CASSLGTLDEQFF; J: TRBJ2-1; size: many; V: TRBV7-2; D: .
DNA: TGTGCCAGCAGTGGCGGGGGAGTTCAGCCCCAGCATTTT; CDR3: CASSGGGVQPQHF; J: TRBJ1-5; size: few; V: TRBV25-1; D: .
DNA: TGTGCCAGCAGCTCCGCAAGCGCGGGGGCGTTCTACAATGAGCAGTTCTTC; CDR3: CASSSASAGAFYNEQFF; J: TRBJ2-1; size: .; V: TRBV7-6; D: .
DNA: TGCGCCAGCAGCCAAGAGGACAGGGCCTACTCCTACGAGCAGTACTTC; CDR3: CASSQEDRAYSYEQYF; J: TRBJ2-7; size: .; V: TRBV4-3; D: TRBD1
DNA: TGTGCCAGCAGCCACGGGTCAGGGCTAAATAATGAAAAACTGTTTTTT; CDR3: CASSHGSGLNNEKLFF; J: TRBJ1-4; size: .; V: TRBV4-2; D: .
DNA: TGCAGTGCTGGGCTAGAAGAATGGCAGTTCTTC; CDR3: CSAGLEEWQFF; J: TRBJ2-1; size: once; V: TRBV20-1; D: .
DNA: TGTGCCAGCAGTTTCGGGGGGCAAGAGACCCAGTACTTC; CDR3: CASSFGGQETQYF; J: TRBJ2-5; size: .; V: TRBV28; D: TRBD2
DNA: TGTGCCAGCCTCGACGAGGGACAGGGGGCGCGGACCTATGGCTACACCTTC; CDR3: CASLDEGQGARTYGYTF; J: TRBJ1-2; size: .; V: TRBV2; D: TRBD1
DNA: TGTGCCAGCAGCGTAGTTGGGGGGGCGACAGATACGCAGTATTTT; CDR3: CASSVVGGATDTQYF; J: TRBJ2-3; size: .; V: TRBV9; D: .
DNA: TGTGCCAGCAGCGCGACAGGAGAGGTCAATGAGCAGTTCTTC; CDR3: CASSATGEVNEQFF; J: TRBJ2-1; size: .; V: TRBV6-1; D: .
DNA: TGCAGCGTGGTGCGGGTGACAAACACTGAAGCTTTCTTT; CDR3: CSVVRVTNTEAFF; J: TRBJ1-1; size: once; V: TRBV29-1; D: .
DNA: TGTGCCAGCAGTTACTCGCCCAACACCGGGGAGCTGTTTTTT; CDR3: CASSYSPNTGELFF; J: TRBJ2-2; size: .; V: TRBV6-5; D: .
DNA: TGTGCCAGCAGCCCGGGACTATCTGGGCATGAGCAGTTCTTC; CDR3: CASSPGLSGHEQFF; J: TRBJ2-1; size: .; V: TRBV6-6; D: TRBD2
DNA: TGTGCCAGTAGTATAGTGGCTCGGGAGAAGTTCTTC; CDR3: CASSIVAREKFF; J: TRBJ2-1; size: once; V: TRBV19; D: .
DNA: TGTGCCACCAGCAGAGATGCTCTAGCGCGGGTCCAAGAGACCCAGTACTTC; CDR3: CATSRDALARVQETQYF; J: TRBJ2-5; size: .; V: TRBV15; D: .
DNA: TGTGCCAGCAGCCAGGGGCCCGCCGGACATTACGAGCAGTACTTC; CDR3: CASSQGPAGHYEQYF; J: TRBJ2-7; size: .; V: TRBV6-6; D: .
DNA: TGTGCCAGCAGCGGTGGTACAGGCAAGTACGAGCAGTACTTC; CDR3: CASSGGTGKYEQYF; J: TRBJ2-7; size: .; V: TRBV6-1; D: .
DNA: TGTGCCAGTAGTATTCGACTAGCGGGAGGGCATCAGTATTTT; CDR3: CASSIRLAGGHQYF; J: TRBJ2-3; size: .; V: TRBV19; D: TRBD2
DNA: TGCGCCAGCAGCCAGGGGACAGGGTGGGACACTGAAGCTTTCTTT; CDR3: CASSQGTGWDTEAFF; J: TRBJ1-1; size: .; V: TRBV4-1; D: TRBD1
DNA: TGTGCCAGCAGCGTAGATTCACGGGGGATTGGTGAGACCCAGTACTTC; CDR3: CASSVDSRGIGETQYF; J: TRBJ2-5; size: .; V: TRBV9; D: .
DNA: TGCGCCAGCAGCCTAGAGAAGCGGGAGTACAATGAGCAGTTCTTC; CDR3: CASSLEKREYNEQFF; J: TRBJ2-1; size: .; V: TRBV5-1; D: TRBD2
DNA: TGTGCCAGTAGTATGCGGGGAGCGTTGTGGACTGAAGCTTTCTTT; CDR3: CASSMRGALWTEAFF; J: TRBJ1-1; size: .; V: TRBV19; D: .
DNA: TGCGCCAGCAGCTTGGGACCTTATAGCAATCAGCCCCAGCATTTT; CDR3: CASSLGPYSNQPQHF; J: TRBJ1-5; size: .; V: TRBV5-1; D: .
DNA: TGTGCCAGCAGGGACTACCCCTACGAGCAGTACTTC; CDR3: CASRDYPYEQYF; J: TRBJ2-7; size: .; V: TRBV6-6; D: .
DNA: TGTGCCAGCAGCTTGGTCTCTTGGTCGGGACTAGCGGACGGAGAGACCCAGTACTTC; CDR3: CASSLVSWSGLADGETQYF; J: TRBJ2-5; size: .; V: TRBV11-2; D: TRBD2
DNA: TGTGCCAGCATGTACCAGGTGAATAATTCACCCCTCCACTTT; CDR3: CASMYQVNNSPLHF; J: TRBJ1-6; size: few; V: TRBV2; D: .
DNA: TGCGCCAGCAGCCAAGCCGCGGGGGGTCACTACAATGAGCAGTTCTTC; CDR3: CASSQAAGGHYNEQFF; J: TRBJ2-1; size: few; V: TRBV4-3; D: TRBD2
DNA: TGTGCCAGCAGCTTTAGTCCCGGGACAGGCCAAGAGACCCAGTACTTC; CDR3: CASSFSPGTGQETQYF; J: TRBJ2-5; size: .; V: TRBV7-3; D: TRBD1
DNA: TGTGCCTGGAATGAAGACGGATGGACTGAAGCTTTCTTT; CDR3: CAWNEDGWTEAFF; J: TRBJ1-1; size: .; V: TRBV30; D: .
DNA: TGTGCCAGCAGTCCTCATGGGACAGCCTACAATGAGCAGTTCTTC; CDR3: CASSPHGTAYNEQFF; J: TRBJ2-1; size: .; V: TRBV28; D: TRBD1